Described below is a single TCR beta chain sequence and its context. This record comes from a study of OX40 agonist ivuxolimab in advanced cancers. The CDR3 runs 13 residues. Germline V gives CDR1 LNHDA, CDR2 SQIVND (reference sequence). The V end lost 3 bases, the J end lost 3 bases, and 9 bases lay between the germline ends. Clones were read by immunoSEQ multiplex PCR, and TCRdb kept only the in-frame ones, dropping some. The table has some 34,000 clones, around 73% seen once. The receptor comes from an adult with an advanced solid tumor such as melanoma, head and neck, liver or kidney cancer. The chain links TRBV19 to TRBJ2-7; perhaps TRBD2 as D (5 bases). Sample: CD4+ or CD8+ T cells sorted from blood, taken in a trial of the OX40 agonist ivuxolimab. The chain's CDR3 is CASSMGARYEQYF. DNA for the CDR3: TGTGCCAGTAGTATGGGAGCGCGCTACGAGCAGTACTTC.